This T cell receptor (beta chain) appears in the sequencing data of a study of T cells in localized non-small cell lung cancer. Study-level results: Uninvolved nearby lung showed the greatest T cell clonality, exceeding that found in tumor.

Assay: immunoSEQ multiplex PCR; the TCRdb copy retains only in-frame clones and omits some. The top ten clones hold roughly 5.5% of a sample with around 50,000 clones, 75% to 90% of them seen once. As regards this clone: As yet, its antigen is unknown.

The V and J ends lost 4 bases and 3 bases, in that order; junction bases with no gene match: 14. The CDR3 runs 17 residues. CDR1 MNHNS and CDR2 SASEGT come from the germline V gene. This chain connects TRBV6-1 to TRBJ1-1; 7 bases fit TRBD1. The material sequenced was peripheral blood, taken before any cancer treatment. The sequence derives from a woman aged 35-75 years with stage I lung adenocarcinoma. The DNA of the CDR3 is TGTGCCAGCAGTGTCGATCCAGGGGGAATTGCGTACACTGAAGCTTTCTTT. It translates to CASSVDPGGIAYTEAFF.